This T cell receptor (beta chain) was obtained from a study of control samples from healthy donors and cancer patients (dated by TCRdb to between 2020 and 2021). On this clone itself: It has no known antigen specificity. No quality values exist for individual bases; no much larger clone is one base distant.

From a lookup of the germline V gene (reference sequence), CDR1 and CDR2 are LNHDA and SQIVND. For this chain, trimming is 5 bases at the V end and 2 bases at the J end, and the number of junction bases without a gene match is 6. The CDR3, from cysteine to phenylalanine, totals 15 residues. Here the CDR3 DNA is all that survives: 45 bases in frame from base 1. The method was the immunoSEQ multiplex PCR assay. In TCRdb, the immuneACCESS table is reduced to in-frame sequences with V and J assigned. These tables do not hold every clone; where another copy was compared, an unresolved V gene accounts for under half, and the others remain unexplained. In all, the sample holds roughly 81,000 clones, and approximately 80% of those were seen once. 11% of the sample is in the top ten clones.

Sequencing used PBMCs. The chain employs TRBV19 and TRBJ2-7, with 10 bases aligning to TRBD2. This receptor was identified in a man in his 60s with head and neck cancer. The CDR3 sequence is CASSSGLAVAYEQYF. DNA sequence: TGTGCCAGTAGTTCCGGACTAGCGGTTGCCTACGAGCAGTACTTC.